These 25 T cell receptor beta chains were all obtained from the same sample, sequenced in a study of molecular identifiers for immune sequencing clone quantification. TCRdb processed the PCR reads anew with MiXCR; each CDR3 protein has one entry. Of about 36,000 distinct CDR3 sequences in the sample, approximately 17% were seen once. The sample comprised naive CD8+ T cells from blood, with Jurkat cell RNA spiked in. Subset specified: FACS-sorted CD8+CD4-CCR7+CD45RA+ naive T cells. The receptors shown here come from a human donor in good health. Some libraries in this study had Jurkat cell RNA spiked in.

This clonotype has ten or more counts. V usage is TRBV24-1 and J usage is TRBJ2-1, with no clear D. CDR3 length: 10 residues. From germline, CDR1 is KGHDR and CDR2 SFDVKD. Trimming took 9 bases from V and 5 from J, leaving 4 bases between them. CDR3 DNA sequence: TGTGCCACCGGCGACAATGAGCAGTTCTTC. It encodes CATGDNEQFF.

This clonotype showed up many times. The chain links TRBV9 to TRBJ2-2, with D uncertain. In germline, CDR1 is SGDLS, CDR2 YYNGEE. The CDR3 is 14 residues long. V was trimmed by 6 bases and J by 4 bases, leaving 13 bases between them. The CDR3 nucleotides read TGTGCCAGCACTCCCGGCGGCTCCACCGGGGAGCTGTTTTTT. Protein sequence: CASTPGGSTGELFF.

This rearrangement joins TRBV3-1 to TRBJ2-5; D possibly uses TRBD1 or TRBD2 (5 bases each). Germline CDR1 reads LGHDT; CDR2 reads YNNKEL (reference sequence). The CDR3 covers 14 residues. V shed 0 bases and J shed 4 bases, with 9 bases lying between them. The DNA of the CDR3 is TGTGCCAGCAGCCAAGATTTGAGGGGAGAGACCCAGTACTTC. As protein: CASSQDLRGETQYF.

Ten or more counts support this clonotype. The gene calls are TRBV20-1 and TRBJ1-5; no clear D gene. The CDR3 runs 13 residues. V was trimmed by 7 bases and J by 5 bases, leaving 15 bases between them. Germline assignment: CDR1 DFQATT and CDR2 SNEGSKA (reference sequence). The CDR3 bases are TGCAGTGTTACAGACACTGACTATCAGCCCCAGCATTTT. Amino acid sequence: CSVTDTDYQPQHF.

CDR3 residues: CASSLALSSYEQYF. In DNA form, the CDR3 reads TGCGCCAGCAGCTTGGCCTTGAGCTCCTACGAGCAGTACTTC. The chain is built from TRBV5-1 and TRBJ2-7; D unresolved. The germline V and J ends were trimmed by 0 bases and 0 bases, with 7 bases remaining between them. Germline V gene lookup returns CDR1 SGHRS and CDR2 YFSETQ. The length of the CDR3 is 14 residues.

This clonotype appeared many times. V gene TRBV19 combines with J gene TRBJ2-7, with 8 bases matching TRBD2. The CDR3 length is 14 residues. Germline lookup yields CDR1 LNHDA and CDR2 SQIVND (reference sequence). V dropped 4 bases and J dropped 0; count of bases not matched to a gene: 2. The DNA of the CDR3 is TGTGCCAGTAGTAAGCGGGAGAGCTCCTACGAGCAGTACTTC. Protein product: CASSKRESSYEQYF.

The chain recombines TRBV5-6 with TRBJ2-2; D perhaps matches TRBD1 (5 bases). V was shortened by 4 bases and J by 4 bases, with 14 bases between the two germline ends. The CDR3 covers 15 residues. The germline CDR1 and CDR2 sequences are SGHDT and YYEEEE. CDR3 DNA sequence: TGTGCCAGCAGCCAGGGCCCCGTGGGCACCGGGGAGCTGTTTTTT. Encoded protein: CASSQGPVGTGELFF.

This chain uses TRBV28 with TRBJ2-7, with D tentatively TRBD1 or TRBD2 (5 bases each). This CDR3 has 14 amino acids. CDR1 and CDR2 (germline): MDHEN, SYDVKM. V was trimmed by 3 bases and J by 0 bases, leaving 9 bases between them. In DNA form, the CDR3 reads TGTGCCAGCAGTTTGGGGGTCCTCTCCTACGAGCAGTACTTC. Amino acid sequence: CASSLGVLSYEQYF.

As to this clonotype: A much larger clone lies a single base off, so this may be a read error. The rearrangement uses TRBV7-9 and TRBJ2-1; D tentatively fits TRBD1 or TRBD2 (5 bases each). Per the germline V gene, CDR1 is SEHNR and CDR2 is FQNEAQ (reference sequence). This CDR3 is built from 14 residues. The CDR3 sequence is CVSSLFGTNNEQFF. CDR3 DNA sequence: TGTGTCAGCAGCTTATTCGGGACCAACAATGAGCAGTTCTTC.

The chain recombines TRBV4-3 with TRBJ2-2; D may be TRBD1 or TRBD2 (6 bases each). Trimming shortened V by 1 base and J by 5 bases, and 14 bases separated the two germline ends. The CDR3 is 16 residues long. The germline V gene encodes CDR1 LGHNA and CDR2 YSLEER. CDR3 bases: TGCGCCAGCAGCCAAGTTCCGGGGGCGCGTACCGGGGAGCTGTTTTTT. Protein: CASSQVPGARTGELFF.

V usage is TRBV28 and J usage is TRBJ1-2; no clear D gene. The ends were cut back, 3 bases at V and 3 bases at J, with 2 bases in the middle. CDR3 length: 11 amino acids. In germline, CDR1 is MDHEN, CDR2 SYDVKM. CDR3 sequence (DNA): TGTGCCAGCAGTTTGGACTATGGCTACACCTTC. Encoded protein: CASSLDYGYTF.

The chain combines TRBV19 with TRBJ2-2; a possible D gene is TRBD1 (6 bases). Trimming pared 2 bases from V and 1 base from J, leaving 8 bases between. The CDR3 consists of 15 residues. Germline V gene lookup returns CDR1 LNHDA and CDR2 SQIVND (reference sequence). DNA for the CDR3: TGTGCCAGTAGTATATGGACAGAGAACACCGGGGAGCTGTTTTTT. Residues: CASSIWTENTGELFF.

As concerns this clonotype: This may stem from a read error, because a much larger clone lies one nucleotide away. The chain couples TRBV9 to TRBJ2-1, with D possibly being TRBD1 or TRBD2 (5 bases each). Trimming pared 10 bases from V and 5 bases from J, leaving 16 bases between. The germline V gene encodes CDR1 SGDLS and CDR2 YYNGEE. The CDR3 is 13 amino acids. In DNA, the CDR3 is TGTGCCGGCCTTGGGGGTAGAGACAATGAGCAGTTCTTC. This sequence encodes CAGLGGRDNEQFF.

This clonotype was seen a handful of times. The chain combines TRBV7-9 with TRBJ2-1; 9 bases agree with TRBD2. This CDR3 comprises 17 residues. The germline CDR1 and CDR2 sequences are SEHNR and FQNEAQ (reference sequence). The V gene end was trimmed by 4 bases and the J gene end by 1 base; junction bases not matched to a gene: 8. This CDR3 reads CASSSPTSGQSYNEQFF. DNA for the CDR3: TGTGCCAGCAGCTCCCCGACTAGCGGCCAATCCTACAATGAGCAGTTCTTC.

This clonotype appeared many times. The chain has TRBV2 and TRBJ2-7; no clear D gene. This CDR3 comprises 12 residues. Germline CDR1 and CDR2: SNHLY and FYNNEI. V dropped 3 bases and J dropped 0 bases, with 3 bases sitting between them. CDR3 protein: CASSDASYEQYF. DNA for the CDR3: TGTGCCAGCAGTGATGCCTCCTACGAGCAGTACTTC.

The gene calls are TRBV2 and TRBJ2-1; 9 bases match TRBD2. Germline CDR1 reads SNHLY; CDR2 reads FYNNEI. V was clipped by 4 bases and J by 8 bases; unmatched bases: 12. The CDR3 totals 16 residues. The DNA for the CDR3 is TGTGCCAGCAGTGGTTTACCTCCGGGACTAGCCGATGAGCAGTTCTTC. It encodes CASSGLPPGLADEQFF.

In its sample, this clonotype was seen a few times. A much larger clonotype is one base distant, so this may be a read error. This chain connects TRBV4-1 to TRBJ2-7, with TRBD2 matching 9 bases. CDR1 MGHRA and CDR2 YSYEKL come from the germline V gene. The CDR3 extends over 18 amino acids. Trimming removed 5 bases from V and 3 bases from J; junction bases left unmatched: 17. The CDR3 sequence is CASSASDGGRASFYEQYF. The CDR3 region has the DNA TGCGCCAGCAGCGCCTCTGATGGCGGGAGGGCGAGTTTCTACGAGCAGTACTTC.

This clonotype was observed a few times. The CDR3 sequence is CASSQLTGGQPQHF. Here the CDR3 DNA reads TGTGCCAGCAGCCAGCTTACAGGGGGTCAGCCCCAGCATTTT. The chain employs TRBV4-2 and TRBJ1-5; 8 bases are a match to TRBD1. This CDR3 contains 14 residues. Looked up from germline, CDR1 is LGHNA and CDR2 is YNFKEQ. V dropped 3 bases and J dropped 6; count of bases not matched to a gene: 4.

This clonotype occurred many times. The V gene is TRBV20-1, the J gene TRBJ2-7, with TRBD1 matching over 11 bases. Germline-derived CDR1 and CDR2 are DFQATT and SNEGSKA (reference sequence). The CDR3 sequence is 13 residues long. V trimming: 5 bases; J trimming: 1 base; junction bases outside the gene matches: 1. The CDR3 DNA reads TGCAGTGCTGGACAGGGGGCTTCCTACGAGCAGTACTTC. It codes for CSAGQGASYEQYF.

This clonotype was observed a handful of times. Since a much larger clone is just one base distant, this may be a read error. V is TRBV12-3 or TRBV12-4 and J is TRBJ2-5, with TRBD2 matching 10 bases. The CDR3 contains 15 residues. The CDR3 sequence: CASNSGTSDQEAQYF. In DNA form, the CDR3 reads TGTGCCAGCAACAGCGGGACTAGCGACCAAGAGGCCCAGTACTTC.

Concerning this clonotype itself: This may be a read error, as it is one base from a much larger clone. This chain connects TRBV3-2 to TRBJ2-5; TRBD1 was called by the table and not checked on the DNA. TRBV3-2 is designated a pseudogene. The CDR3 is 14 amino acids. In DNA form, the CDR3 reads TGTGCCGGCAGCCAAGGGACAGTCCAAGAGACCCAGTACTTC. Translation: CAGSQGTVQETQYF.

This clonotype was detected many times. The chain couples TRBV9 to TRBJ2-2; D is ambiguous. The germline V and J ends were trimmed by 1 base and 7 bases, with 8 bases remaining between them. This CDR3 region has 13 residues. Germline V CDR1 and CDR2: SGDLS, YYNGEE. In nucleotides, the CDR3 is TGTGCCAGCAGCGTAACTCCGGGCGGGGAGCTGTTTTTT. This translates into CASSVTPGGELFF.

This clonotype was observed at least ten times. This chain connects TRBV20-1 to TRBJ2-7; D unresolved. Germline loops: CDR1 DFQATT, CDR2 SNEGSKA (reference sequence). The CDR3 has 11 amino acids. The ends were cut back, 5 bases at V and 2 bases at J, with 7 bases in the middle. Here the CDR3 DNA reads TGCAGTGCTTCCGTTACCTACGAGCAGTACTTC. Amino acid sequence: CSASVTYEQYF.

A note on this clonotype: Possible read error: a much larger clone is one base away. This chain connects TRBV12-3 or TRBV12-4 to TRBJ1-4, with D hard to call. This CDR3 has 11 residues. CDR3 DNA: TGTGCCAACAGTCAAACCGAAAAACTGTTTTTT. It specifies CANSQTEKLFF.

This clonotype was recorded a few times. The V gene is TRBV14, the J gene TRBJ2-7; 7 nucleotides line up with TRBD1. CDR3 length: 14 amino acids. From germline, CDR1 is SGHDN and CDR2 FVKESK. V shed 3 bases and J 2 bases; nucleotides not matched to a gene: 4. This chain's CDR3 is CASSQWDSPYEQYF. The CDR3 DNA reads as TGTGCCAGCAGCCAGTGGGACAGCCCCTACGAGCAGTACTTC.